A single sample gave rise to the 10 T cell receptor beta chains below, sequenced in a study of T cells after yellow fever vaccination. TCRdb analysed the 5' RACE reads with MiXCR anew, one entry per CDR3 protein. The data show fewer than 500,000 distinct CDR3 sequences, under 20% seen once. The source material was PBMCs, sampled before the yellow fever booster vaccination. The receptors derive from a man aged 18 to 30 who received the YFV17D yellow fever vaccine.

This chain links TRBV24-1 with TRBJ1-1; 8 positions match TRBD1. The CDR3 length is 14 residues. Germline assignment: CDR1 KGHDR and CDR2 SFDVKD. V shed 7 bases, J shed 1 base, and the junction held 4 bases outside the gene matches. The CDR3 region has the DNA TGTGCCACCAGGGACAGGGTAGAGAACACTGAAGCTTTCTTT. This sequence encodes CATRDRVENTEAFF.

In its sample, this clonotype was seen a few times. The CDR3 spells CSVEERGWETQYF. As DNA, the CDR3 is TGCAGCGTTGAAGAACGGGGTTGGGAGACCCAGTACTTC. The rearrangement uses TRBV29-1 and TRBJ2-5, with a possible D match to TRBD2 (5 bases). Germline V gene lookup returns CDR1 SQVTM and CDR2 ANQGSEA. V lost 0 bases, J lost 5 bases, and 10 bases lay in between. The CDR3 contains 13 residues. Looking up the rest from reference TRBV29-1 and TRBJ2-5 gives the full variable domain: SAVISQKPSRDICQRGTSLTIQCQVDSQVTMMFWYRQQPGQSLTLIATANQGSEATYESGFVIDKFPISRPNLTFSTLTVSNMSPEDSSIYLCSVEERGWETQYFGPGTRLLVL.

This clonotype appeared a few times. The J gene is TRBJ2-3, the V gene TRBV6-4, with TRBD2 as a possible D gene (5 bases). Trimming removed 2 bases from V and 4 bases from J, with 7 bases in between. Germline CDR1 and CDR2: MRHNA and SNTAGT. CDR3 length equals 13 residues. This chain's CDR3 is CASSDGGADTQYF. In DNA, the CDR3 is TGTGCCAGCAGTGACGGAGGTGCAGATACGCAGTATTTT.

The chain combines TRBV24-1 with TRBJ2-4; D may be TRBD2 (7 bases). This CDR3 spans 18 amino acids. The V and J ends lost 7 bases and 0 bases respectively, with 21 bases between them. From germline, CDR1 is KGHDR and CDR2 SFDVKD. The CDR3 DNA sequence: TGTGCCACCAGCGTTCTTGAAGAGGGGGGGCTAGCCAAAAACATTCAGTACTTC. This codes for CATSVLEEGGLAKNIQYF.

This clonotype appeared a few times. The chain joins TRBV27 to TRBJ2-3; TRBD1 agrees at 8 bases. CDR3 size: 14 residues. V was pared by 8 bases and J by 6 bases, with 10 bases of the junction left unmatched. CDR1 MNHEY and CDR2 SMNVEV come from the germline V gene (reference sequence). The CDR3: CASGRDRTRDTQYF. The CDR3 DNA reads TGTGCCAGCGGACGGGACAGGACACGGGATACGCAGTATTTT.

The rearrangement joins TRBV9 to TRBJ1-2; no reliable D call. Trimming took 0 bases from V and 4 from J, leaving 16 bases between them. The CDR3 contains 16 residues. Germline-derived CDR1 and CDR2 are SGDLS and YYNGEE. This CDR3 is CASSVGGRERAYGYTF. CDR3 nucleotides: TGTGCCAGCAGCGTAGGGGGTCGGGAGAGAGCCTATGGCTACACCTTC.

The chain has TRBV29-1 and TRBJ1-2, with D uncertain. This CDR3 comprises 13 residues. Germline loops: CDR1 SQVTM, CDR2 ANQGSEA. V gave up 2 bases and J gave up 0 bases, with 7 bases separating them. CDR3 sequence: CSVEISANYGYTF. The CDR3 coding sequence is TGCAGCGTTGAAATCAGTGCTAACTATGGCTACACCTTC.

The sample holds a few counts of this clonotype. This sequence joins TRBV9 and TRBJ2-3; tentatively, D is TRBD1 or TRBD2 (5 bases each). The germline CDR1 and CDR2 sequences are SGDLS and YYNGEE. The CDR3 has 16 amino acids. Trimming cost V 3 bases and J 2 bases, with 16 bases left between them. Here the CDR3 DNA reads TGTGCCAGCAGCGATATCATCGGGGCCTCCACAGATACGCAGTATTTT. It is translated as CASSDIIGASTDTQYF.

This clonotype was counted at least ten times. This rearrangement joins TRBV21-1 to TRBJ2-2. TRBV21-1 is a pseudogene segment. The CDR3 length is 14 residues. DNA of the CDR3: TGTGCCAGCAGCAAAGTGCGGCGAGCCGGGGAGCTGTTTTTT. Translation: CASSKVRRAGELFF.

The chain uses TRBV2 and TRBJ1-3; no reliable D call. The CDR3 runs 14 residues. Germline values: CDR1 SNHLY, CDR2 FYNNEI. V shed 8 bases and J shed 0 bases, with 11 bases lying between them. This CDR3 reads CASVATSSGNTIYF. The CDR3 bases are TGTGCCAGCGTGGCGACGAGCTCTGGAAACACCATATATTTT. Based on the CDR3 plus reference TRBV2 and TRBJ1-3, the full variable domain is EPEVTQTPSHQVTQMGQEVILRCVPISNHLYFYWYRQILGQKVEFLVSFYNNEISEKSEIFDDQFSVERPDGSNFTLKIRSTKLEDSAMYFCASVATSSGNTIYFGEGSWLTVV.